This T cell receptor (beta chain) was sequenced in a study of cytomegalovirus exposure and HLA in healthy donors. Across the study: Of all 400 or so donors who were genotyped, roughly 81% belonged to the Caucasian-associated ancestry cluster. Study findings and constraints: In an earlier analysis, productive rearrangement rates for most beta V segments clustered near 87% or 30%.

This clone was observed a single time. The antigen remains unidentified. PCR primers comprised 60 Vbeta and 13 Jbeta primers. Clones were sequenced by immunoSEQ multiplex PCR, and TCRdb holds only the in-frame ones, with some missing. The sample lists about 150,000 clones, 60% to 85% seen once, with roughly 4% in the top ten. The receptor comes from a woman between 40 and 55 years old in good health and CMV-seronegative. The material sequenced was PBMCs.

CDR3 protein: CASTGMGSNQPQHF. The DNA for the CDR3 is TGTGCCAGCACAGGGATGGGGAGCAATCAGCCCCAGCATTTT. This sequence joins TRBV2 and TRBJ1-5; maybe TRBD1 (5 bases). CDR3 length equals 14 residues. Germline CDR1 reads SNHLY; CDR2 reads FYNNEI. Deletions cut 7 bases from V and 1 base from J, with 11 bases between.